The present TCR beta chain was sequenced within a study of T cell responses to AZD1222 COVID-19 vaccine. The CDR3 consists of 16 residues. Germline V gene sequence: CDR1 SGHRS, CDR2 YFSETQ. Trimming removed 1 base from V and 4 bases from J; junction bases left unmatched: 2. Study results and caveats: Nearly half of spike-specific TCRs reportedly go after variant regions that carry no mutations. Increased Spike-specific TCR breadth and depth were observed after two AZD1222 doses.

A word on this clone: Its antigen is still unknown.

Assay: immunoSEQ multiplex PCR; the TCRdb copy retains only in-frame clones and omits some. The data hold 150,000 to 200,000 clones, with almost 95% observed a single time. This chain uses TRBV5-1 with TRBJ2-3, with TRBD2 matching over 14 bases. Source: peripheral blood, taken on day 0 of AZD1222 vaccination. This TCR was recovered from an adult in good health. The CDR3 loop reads CASSLRTSGRSDTQYF. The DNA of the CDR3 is TGCGCCAGCAGCTTGCGGACTAGCGGGAGGTCAGATACGCAGTATTTT.